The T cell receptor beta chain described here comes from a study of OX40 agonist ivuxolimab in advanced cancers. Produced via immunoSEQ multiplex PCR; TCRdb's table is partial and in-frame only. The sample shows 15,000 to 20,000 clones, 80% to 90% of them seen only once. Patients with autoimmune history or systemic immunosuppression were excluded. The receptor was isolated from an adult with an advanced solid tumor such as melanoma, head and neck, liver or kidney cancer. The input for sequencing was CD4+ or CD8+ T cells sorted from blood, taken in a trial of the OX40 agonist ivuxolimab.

CDR3 loop: CASSSPGRVVGSYEQYF. DNA of the CDR3: TGTGCCAGCAGTAGCCCGGGGCGAGTTGTAGGCTCCTACGAGCAGTACTTC. The chain employs TRBV28 and TRBJ2-7, with D perhaps assigned TRBD1 or TRBD2 (5 bases each). CDR1 and CDR2 (germline): MDHEN, SYDVKM. V was pared by 5 bases and J by 0 bases, with 20 bases between. The CDR3 consists of 17 residues.